The 27 T cell receptor beta chains below all came from one sample that was sequenced in a study of CD8 T cells in ankylosing spondylitis. TCRdb reprocessed the 5' RACE reads with MiXCR, giving one entry per CDR3 protein. The sample lists 270,000 or so distinct CDR3 sequences, approximately 20% occurring once. The sequencing sample was made of blood, either unsorted or a sorted T cell fraction (not recorded which). These receptors all come from a male donor with ankylosing spondylitis or in good health (not recorded which).

The V and J genes are TRBV12-3 or TRBV12-4 and TRBJ1-1, with 7 bases lining up with TRBD1. Trimming cost V 5 bases and J 7 bases; bases outside gene matches: 7. The CDR3 is 13 residues long. The CDR3 spells CASSPWTGNEAFF. For the CDR3, the DNA is TGTGCCAGCAGTCCATGGACAGGCAATGAAGCTTTCTTT.

A few counts support this clonotype. The gene calls are TRBV5-1 and TRBJ2-1; 14 bases are a match to TRBD2. The V gene's germline CDR1 is SGHRS and CDR2 YFSETQ. J was trimmed by 4 bases and V by 4 bases; bases with no gene match: 10. The CDR3 has 18 amino acids. The CDR3 nucleotides read TGCGCCAGCAGCCCGGGACTAGCGGGAGAATACCGTTACAATGAGCAGTTCTTC. As protein: CASSPGLAGEYRYNEQFF. Full variable domain (rest looked up from reference TRBV5-1 and TRBJ2-1): KAGVTQTPRYLIKTRGQQVTLSCSPISGHRSVSWYQQTPGQGLQFLFEYFSETQRNKGNFPGRFSGRQFSNSRSEMNVSTLELGDSALYLCASSPGLAGEYRYNEQFFGPGTRLTVL.

The V call is TRBV4-1, the J call TRBJ2-5; D call uncertain. The germline V gene encodes CDR1 MGHRA and CDR2 YSYEKL. Trimming pared 1 base from V and 7 bases from J, leaving 10 bases between. This CDR3 region has 13 residues. This CDR3 is CASSQGALGTQYF. CDR3 nucleotides: TGCGCCAGCAGCCAAGGGGCCCTCGGGACCCAGTACTTC.

V is TRBV27 and J is TRBJ2-5, with 8 nucleotides matching TRBD1. V shed 5 bases and J 3 bases; nucleotides not matched to a gene: 8. The CDR3 spans 15 residues. Germline CDR1 MNHEY, CDR2 SMNVEV (reference sequence). CDR3 amino acids: CASSDYRGSEETQYF. CDR3 bases: TGTGCCAGCAGTGACTACAGGGGGAGCGAAGAGACCCAGTACTTC.

This clonotype was counted ten times or more. The rearrangement joins TRBV9 to TRBJ2-2; TRBD2 aligns across 11 bases. The CDR3 length is 17 residues. V shed 2 bases, J shed 6 bases, and the junction held 9 bases outside the gene matches. Germline V gene sequence: CDR1 SGDLS, CDR2 YYNGEE. CDR3 in amino acids: CASSVSTSGSTSGELFF. DNA of the CDR3: TGTGCCAGCAGCGTCAGTACTAGCGGGAGTACTTCCGGGGAGCTGTTTTTT.

This clonotype has just a few counts. This chain uses TRBV9 with TRBJ2-1; 12 bases match TRBD2. V gave up 3 bases and J gave up 7 bases; unmatched junction bases: 8. CDR1 and CDR2 (germline): SGDLS, YYNGEE. The CDR3 runs 16 residues. The CDR3 loop is CASSGTSGKYLNEQFF. CDR3 in DNA: TGTGCCAGCAGCGGGACTAGCGGGAAATATTTAAATGAGCAGTTCTTC.

This clonotype has a count of ten or more. The rearrangement joins TRBV5-1 to TRBJ2-1; the D gene is possibly TRBD1 (5 bases). The CDR3 contains 13 residues. CDR1 is SGHRS, CDR2 YFSETQ, per germline. Deletions cut 3 bases from V and 7 bases from J, with 11 bases between. CDR3: CASSSGQLNEQFF. The CDR3 region has the DNA TGCGCCAGCAGCTCCGGACAATTGAATGAGCAGTTCTTC.

The V and J genes are TRBV9 and TRBJ2-1, with D possibly TRBD2 on 6 matching bases. CDR1 SGDLS and CDR2 YYNGEE come from the germline V gene. This CDR3 is built from 13 residues. The V and J ends lost 5 bases and 7 bases respectively, with 13 bases between them. In nucleotides, the CDR3 is TGTGCCAGCAGGGGGACTGGGGGGAATGAGCAGTTCTTC. Its translation: CASRGTGGNEQFF.

As to this clonotype: At one of its ends the junction is not consistent with the germline gene, which may arise from a read error. CDR3 in DNA: TGTGCCAGCAGCGTGGGACAGGGGGTAAGATCCTACGAGCAGTGCTTC. Translation: CASSVGQGVRSYEQCF. The gene calls are TRBV5-6 and TRBJ2-7; 11 nucleotides agree with TRBD1. The V gene's germline CDR1 is SGHDT and CDR2 YYEEEE. The CDR3 contains 16 residues.

The chain combines TRBV5-4 with TRBJ2-7; D ambiguous. V was cut by 4 bases and J by 1 base, with 15 bases left in between. Germline V lookup: CDR1 SGHNT, CDR2 YYREEE (reference sequence). CDR3 length: 15 amino acids. The CDR3 nucleotides read TGTGCCAGCAGCAATCAGGCGTCCTCTTCCTACGAGCAGTACTTC. This codes for CASSNQASSSYEQYF.

A few counts support this clonotype. V is TRBV20-1 and J is TRBJ2-1; the match to TRBD2 covers 8 bases. The germline V gene encodes CDR1 DFQATT and CDR2 SNEGSKA (reference sequence). V was clipped by 5 bases and J by 14 bases; unmatched bases: 8. The CDR3 is made up of 11 amino acids. The chain's CDR3 is CSAASGSYEFF. CDR3 in DNA: TGCAGTGCTGCTAGCGGGTCATACGAGTTCTTC.

This clonotype was seen many times. A junction end diverges from the germline sequence, so it may reflect a read error. V usage is TRBV12-3 or TRBV12-4 and J usage is TRBJ2-7; D gene uncertain. The CDR3 is 12 residues long. The CDR3 loop reads CASSLVPYEQYF. Written as DNA, the CDR3 is TGTGCCAGCAGCTTAGTTCCCTACGAGCAGTACTTC.

The sample holds a few counts of this clonotype. The J gene is TRBJ2-1, the V gene TRBV4-1; TRBD2 might be the D (6 bases). Germline lookup yields CDR1 MGHRA and CDR2 YSYEKL. CDR3 size: 15 residues. Trimming cost V 0 bases and J 7 bases, with 13 bases left between them. CDR3 nucleotide sequence: TGCGCCAGCAGCCAAGATTTACTAGCTCTTAATGAGCAGTTCTTC. Encoded protein: CASSQDLLALNEQFF.

A few counts support this clonotype. The gene calls are TRBV7-3 and TRBJ2-7; TRBD1 might be the D (5 bases). Germline values: CDR1 SGHTA, CDR2 FQGTGA. V dropped 4 bases and J dropped 1 base, with 14 bases sitting between them. There are 15 residues in the CDR3. CDR3 in DNA: TGTGCCAGCAGCTCGATGCCAGGGCAGTCCTACGAGCAGTACTTC. It encodes CASSSMPGQSYEQYF.

The rearrangement uses TRBV11-2 and TRBJ2-5; D may be TRBD2 (6 bases). Germline-derived CDR1 and CDR2 are SGHAT and FQNNGV. CDR3 length: 16 amino acids. V lost 0 bases and J 2 bases, leaving 13 bases between the germline ends. The CDR3, as DNA: TGTGCCAGCAGCTTAGAAGTTTCTAGCGAACAAGAGACCCAGTACTTC. This translates into CASSLEVSSEQETQYF.

The chain couples TRBV25-1 to TRBJ2-2, with D unresolved. Trimming cost V 7 bases and J 0 bases, with 6 bases left between them. Germline CDR1 and CDR2: MGHDK and SYGVNS. The CDR3 spans 13 residues. The CDR3 spells CASIAPNTGELFF. CDR3 coding DNA: TGTGCCAGCATTGCCCCGAACACCGGGGAGCTGTTTTTT.

The chain has TRBV28 and TRBJ2-1, with 11 bases that match TRBD2. The V gene's germline CDR1 is MDHEN and CDR2 SYDVKM. V was clipped by 5 bases and J by 7 bases; unmatched bases: 10. This CDR3 spans 16 amino acids. The CDR3: CASSLTLAGVLNEQFF. The CDR3 region has the DNA TGTGCCAGCAGTCTCACACTAGCGGGAGTTTTGAATGAGCAGTTCTTC.

This rearrangement joins TRBV29-1 to TRBJ1-5; D is uncertain. CDR3 size: 13 residues. Germline V gene sequence: CDR1 SQVTM, CDR2 ANQGSEA. Trimming stripped 6 bases from V and 2 bases from J, with 11 bases between. The CDR3 loop reads CSVVTDGNQPQHF. The CDR3 bases are TGCAGCGTGGTGACGGATGGCAATCAGCCCCAGCATTTT.

V gene TRBV5-1 combines with J gene TRBJ2-7; a possible D gene is TRBD2 (5 bases). CDR3 length equals 14 residues. V was pared by 2 bases and J by 2 bases, with 11 bases between. Germline CDR1 is SGHRS and CDR2 is YFSETQ. CDR3 region: CASSFSIGTYEQYF. As DNA, the CDR3 is TGCGCCAGCAGCTTCAGTATCGGGACCTACGAGCAGTACTTC.

The chain employs TRBV4-1 and TRBJ2-2; D uncertain. V was clipped by 6 bases and J by 4 bases, with 12 bases between them. There are 14 residues in the CDR3. Looked up from germline, CDR1 is MGHRA and CDR2 is YSYEKL. In DNA, the CDR3 is TGCGCCAGCAGTCCCCTGGCCGCCACCGGGGAGCTGTTTTTT. Encoded protein: CASSPLAATGELFF.

V gene TRBV6-1 combines with J gene TRBJ2-3; TRBD2 matches at 16 bases. V dropped 6 bases and J dropped 4; count of bases not matched to a gene: 1. The CDR3 has 15 residues. From germline, CDR1 is MNHNS and CDR2 SASEGT. The CDR3 loop reads CASRGLAGGPDTQYF. CDR3 DNA: TGTGCCAGCAGGGGACTAGCGGGAGGGCCAGATACGCAGTATTTT.

This sequence joins TRBV29-1 and TRBJ2-2, with TRBD2 identical over 9 bases. Looked up from germline, CDR1 is SQVTM and CDR2 is ANQGSEA. Trimming at V came to 4 bases and at J to 0 bases, leaving 3 bases not matched to a gene. The CDR3 sequence is 15 residues long. DNA of the CDR3: TGCAGCGTTGGGCTAGCGGGATCGAACACCGGGGAGCTGTTTTTT. As protein: CSVGLAGSNTGELFF.

The chain joins TRBV7-8 to TRBJ2-1; the D is unclear. Per the germline V gene, CDR1 is SGHVS and CDR2 is FQNEAQ. The V and J ends lost 4 bases and 5 bases respectively, with 9 bases between them. This CDR3 has 13 amino acids. The CDR3 DNA reads as TGTGCCAGCAGCTACGACTCGGACAATGAGCAGTTCTTC. Translating it yields CASSYDSDNEQFF. The full variable domain, rest sourced from reference TRBV7-8 and TRBJ2-1, is GAGVSQSPRYKVAKRGQDVALRCDPISGHVSLFWYQQALGQGPEFLTYFQNEAQLDKSGLPSDRFFAERPEGSVSTLKIQRTQQEDSAVYLCASSYDSDNEQFFGPGTRLTVL.

This clonotype was counted between two and nine times. The chain joins TRBV4-1 to TRBJ2-7; 8 bases agree with TRBD1. The V gene end was trimmed by 6 bases and the J gene end by 3 bases; junction bases not matched to a gene: 13. Germline CDR1 is MGHRA and CDR2 is YSYEKL. The CDR3 consists of 16 residues. The CDR3, as DNA: TGCGCCAGCAGACCGAGAATCGACAGGGGCATCTACGAGCAGTACTTC. Amino acids: CASRPRIDRGIYEQYF.

The chain combines TRBV27 with TRBJ2-7; 9 nucleotides align to TRBD1. Losses at the gene ends were 0 bases for V and 2 bases for J; bases not matched to a gene: 2. This CDR3 has 15 amino acids. Per germline, CDR1 MNHEY and CDR2 SMNVEV (reference sequence). The CDR3 DNA reads TGTGCCAGCAGTTTATCCGGGACAGGGACCTACGAGCAGTACTTC. Translated: CASSLSGTGTYEQYF.

The V and J genes are TRBV4-1 and TRBJ1-3, with 10 bases matching TRBD1. The V gene's germline CDR1 is MGHRA and CDR2 YSYEKL. V shed 0 bases, J shed 3 bases, and the junction held 17 bases outside the gene matches. This CDR3 contains 21 residues. The CDR3 coding sequence is TGCGCCAGCAGCCAAGATCTGGGAGACAGGGGGCCTAGGGTGGTTGGAAACACCATATATTTT. Amino acid sequence: CASSQDLGDRGPRVVGNTIYF.

This clonotype showed up just a few times. The chain employs TRBV30 and TRBJ2-1; D unresolved. The CDR3 contains 12 residues. CDR1 GTSNPN and CDR2 SVGIG come from the germline V gene (reference sequence). Trimming removed 0 bases from V and 10 bases from J, with 10 bases in between. The CDR3 coding sequence is TGTGCCTGGAGTGTAACAGCAAACGAGCAGTTCTTC. Its protein is CAWSVTANEQFF.